Below, 18 T cell receptor beta chains from the same sample are listed, as sequenced in a study of blood T cell repertoires in COVID-19. The protocol was immunoSEQ multiplex PCR, while the TCRdb copy is restricted to in-frame clones and leaves out a portion. The sample yields hundreds of thousands of clones, about 86% seen once. The sample comprised peripheral blood. These TCRs come from a woman between 50 and 59 years old with acute or convalescent COVID-19.

This chain joins TRBV3-1 (or the pseudogene TRBV3-2) and TRBJ2-3; 9 bases are a match to TRBD2. CDR3 length: 17 residues. The trim removed 0 bases at V and 5 bases at J, leaving 9 bases unmatched. CDR1 is LGHDT, CDR2 YNNKEL, per germline (reference sequence). For the CDR3, the DNA is TGTGCCAGCAGCCAAGATTTGGCGGGAGGGCCTATAGATACGCAGTATTTT. Translated: CASSQDLAGGPIDTQYF.

This clone was seen only once. The V and J genes are TRBV19 and TRBJ2-5; 12 bases align to TRBD2. J lost 2 bases, V lost 5 bases, and 9 bases had no gene match. Germline assignment: CDR1 LNHDA and CDR2 SQIVND (reference sequence). CDR3 length equals 17 residues. For the CDR3, the DNA is TGTGCCAGTAGTTCGGGACTAGCGGGCGTACCACAAGAGACCCAGTACTTC. This codes for CASSSGLAGVPQETQYF.

This sequence joins TRBV27 and TRBJ1-1; 8 bases align to TRBD1. Germline loops: CDR1 MNHEY, CDR2 SMNVEV (reference sequence). V shed 0 bases and J 4 bases; nucleotides not matched to a gene: 7. CDR3 size: 16 residues. DNA for the CDR3: TGTGCCAGCAGTTTATCGGGCGACAGGGGTAGCACTGAAGCTTTCTTT. Translating gives CASSLSGDRGSTEAFF.

The rearrangement joins TRBV28 to TRBJ2-3, with 8 positions matching TRBD2. CDR1 is MDHEN and CDR2 is SYDVKM in the germline V gene. The CDR3 contains 17 residues. Unmatched junction bases numbered 10, after V lost 4 bases and J lost 1 base. CDR3 DNA sequence: TGTGCCAGCAGTTCCACGTTAGGGCGGGAGGGCACAGATACGCAGTATTTT. It yields the protein CASSSTLGREGTDTQYF. The variable domain in full, completed from reference TRBV28 and TRBJ2-3, reads DVKVTQSSRYLVKRTGEKVFLECVQDMDHENMFWYRQDPGLGLRLIYFSYDVKMKEKGDIPEGYSVSREKKERFSLILESASTNQTSMYLCASSSTLGREGTDTQYFGPGTRLTVL.

The chain couples TRBV29-1 to TRBJ1-4, with 10 bases matching TRBD1. Germline CDR1 and CDR2: SQVTM and ANQGSEA. The V and J ends lost 6 bases and 0 bases, in that order; junction bases with no gene match: 10. The CDR3 loop spans 17 amino acids. CDR3 in DNA: TGCAGCGTCTCCGGGACAGGGGTTCCCGCAACTAATGAAAAACTGTTTTTT. This encodes CSVSGTGVPATNEKLFF. Complete variable domain (other parts from reference TRBV29-1 and TRBJ1-4): SAVISQKPSRDICQRGTSLTIQCQVDSQVTMMFWYRQQPGQSLTLIATANQGSEATYESGFVIDKFPISRPNLTFSTLTVSNMSPEDSSIYLCSVSGTGVPATNEKLFFGSGTQLSVL.

The V and J genes are TRBV24-1 and TRBJ2-3; 9 positions match TRBD1. CDR1 and CDR2 (germline): KGHDR, SFDVKD. The CDR3 is made up of 13 amino acids. J lost 5 bases, V lost 9 bases, and 5 bases had no gene match. The CDR3 nucleotides are TGTGCCACCTGGGACAGGGTAGGAGATACGCAGTATTTT. Translated, it gives CATWDRVGDTQYF.

The chain employs TRBV6-5 and TRBJ2-3, with TRBD1 as a possible D gene (5 bases). Germline values: CDR1 MNHEY, CDR2 SVGAGI. V lost 5 bases, J lost 3 bases, and 12 bases lay in between. The CDR3 sequence is 14 residues long. CDR3 region: CASSQFSGTDTQYF. As DNA, the CDR3 is TGTGCCAGCAGTCAATTTTCAGGGACAGATACGCAGTATTTT.

The rearrangement links TRBV19 to TRBJ1-4; the D gene is possibly TRBD1 (6 bases). The CDR3 consists of 18 residues. With 0 bases removed from V and 1 base from J, the gap between germline ends came to 15 bases. Germline CDR1 and CDR2: LNHDA and SQIVND (reference sequence). CDR3 bases: TGTGCCAGTAGTATAGAAGGGGGGGGCGTCGGAACTAATGAAAAACTGTTTTTT. Protein product: CASSIEGGGVGTNEKLFF. The full variable domain, rest sourced from reference TRBV19 and TRBJ1-4, is DGGITQSPKYLFRKEGQNVTLSCEQNLNHDAMYWYRQDPGQGLRLIYYSQIVNDFQKGDIAEGYSVSREKKESFPLTVTSAQKNPTAFYLCASSIEGGGVGTNEKLFFGSGTQLSVL.

The CDR3 protein is CASSLVGYSARSYEQYF. The DNA of the CDR3 is TGTGCCAGCAGCTTAGTGGGTTATAGCGCCAGATCCTACGAGCAGTACTTC. V is TRBV11-2 and J is TRBJ2-7; D possibly corresponds to TRBD2 (5 bases). Germline loops: CDR1 SGHAT, CDR2 FQNNGV. The CDR3 loop spans 17 amino acids. V dropped 1 base and J dropped 1 base, with 17 bases sitting between them.

This clone was counted once. This rearrangement joins TRBV6-6 to TRBJ2-7, with TRBD2 matching 14 bases. After removal of 6 bases from V and 9 bases from J, the junction contained 10 bases not matched to a gene. CDR1 MNHNY and CDR2 SVGAGI come from the germline V gene (reference sequence). CDR3 length equals 15 residues. CDR3 nucleotides: TGTGCCAGCAGGCCGGGACTAGCGGGAGAGTGGCGGCAGTACTTC. This gives the protein CASRPGLAGEWRQYF.

V gene TRBV6-1 combines with J gene TRBJ2-2; D is possibly TRBD2 (6 bases). V was clipped by 4 bases and J by 2 bases, with 14 bases between them. There are 16 residues in the CDR3. CDR1 is MNHNS, CDR2 SASEGT, per germline. The CDR3 spells CASSGKGTLNTGELFF. The CDR3 bases are TGTGCCAGCAGTGGCAAGGGGACTCTAAACACCGGGGAGCTGTTTTTT.

The chain employs TRBV13 and TRBJ1-2, with TRBD1 as a possible D gene (5 bases). Between the trimmed V and J ends, which lost 5 bases and 2 bases, there was a span of 9 bases. This CDR3 has 13 amino acids. The germline V gene encodes CDR1 PRHDT and CDR2 FYEKMQ (reference sequence). The CDR3 DNA reads as TGTGCCAGCAGCCTGACAGACAACTATGGCTACACCTTC. This gives the protein CASSLTDNYGYTF.

J is TRBJ2-7 and V is TRBV6-5; the match to TRBD1 covers 9 bases. V trimming: 6 bases; J trimming: 0 bases; junction bases outside the gene matches: 3. Germline lookup yields CDR1 MNHEY and CDR2 SVGAGI. The CDR3 consists of 14 residues. CDR3 region: CASSWDRASYEQYF. The CDR3 DNA is TGTGCCAGCAGCTGGGACAGGGCCTCCTACGAGCAGTACTTC.

Remarks on this clone: The junction departs from the called germline gene at one end, perhaps through a read error. The chain couples TRBV12-3 or TRBV12-4 to TRBJ1-2; D gene unclear. CDR3 length: 10 residues. The CDR3, as DNA: TGTGCCAGCAGTCGCTATGATCTTTACTTC. Translated, it gives CASSRYDLYF.

This chain links TRBV11-3 with TRBJ1-5; 12 nucleotides agree with TRBD1. CDR1 and CDR2 (germline): SGHNT, YENEEA. This CDR3 region has 20 residues. V shed 2 bases, J shed 3 bases, and the junction held 14 bases outside the gene matches. The CDR3 sequence: CASSLNPPGQGARNNQPQHF. CDR3 DNA sequence: TGTGCCAGCAGCTTAAATCCCCCGGGACAGGGGGCGCGAAACAATCAGCCCCAGCATTTT.

The chain couples TRBV12-3 or TRBV12-4 to TRBJ1-2; a weak D match, TRBD1 (6 bases). V lost 5 bases and J 4 bases, leaving 11 bases between the germline ends. This CDR3 region has 13 residues. CDR3 bases: TGTGCCAGCAGTGAACAGGGAACCTATGGCTACACCTTC. Translation gives CASSEQGTYGYTF.

This clone has a handful of counts. The chain carries TRBV19 and TRBJ2-7; D is perhaps TRBD1 (5 bases). CDR1 and CDR2 (germline): LNHDA, SQIVND (reference sequence). V lost 3 bases and J 5 bases, leaving 11 bases between the germline ends. The CDR3 totals 13 residues. Written as DNA, the CDR3 is TGTGCCAGTAGTATCCCAGGGTTTAACGAGCAGTACTTC. Translation: CASSIPGFNEQYF.

The V and J genes are TRBV5-6 and TRBJ2-3, with 7 bases lining up with TRBD1. The CDR3 runs to 14 residues. Germline-derived CDR1 and CDR2 are SGHDT and YYEEEE. The V gene end was trimmed by 4 bases and the J gene end by 6 bases; junction bases not matched to a gene: 8. CDR3 nucleotide sequence: TGTGCCAGCAGCCCAAGGGACAGCCCCGATACGCAGTATTTT. It specifies CASSPRDSPDTQYF.